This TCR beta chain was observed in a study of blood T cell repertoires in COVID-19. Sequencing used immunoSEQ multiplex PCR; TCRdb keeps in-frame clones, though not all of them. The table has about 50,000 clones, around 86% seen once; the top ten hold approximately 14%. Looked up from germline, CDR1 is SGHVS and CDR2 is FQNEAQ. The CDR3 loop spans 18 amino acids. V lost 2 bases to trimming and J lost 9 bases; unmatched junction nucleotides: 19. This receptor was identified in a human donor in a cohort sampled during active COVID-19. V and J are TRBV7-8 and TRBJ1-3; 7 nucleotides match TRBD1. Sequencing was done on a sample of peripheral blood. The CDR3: CASSLRGFQGVEERTIYF. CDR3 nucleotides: TGTGCCAGCAGCTTAAGGGGGTTCCAGGGGGTTGAGGAACGCACCATATATTTT.